This T cell receptor (beta chain) was obtained from a study of spatial heterogeneity in lung cancer. TCRdb used MiXCR to reprocess the 5' RACE reads, holding one entry per CDR3 protein. In the table there are about 24,000 distinct CDR3 sequences, approximately 9.5% of which are singletons. This clonotype was detected ten times or more. What it binds is not known. Time point specified: sample taken at primary tumor resection. Study-wide findings and caveats: Counts of expanded intratumoral alpha and beta TCRs tracked tumor mutation counts.

Trimming took off 1 base at V and 4 bases at J, with 11 bases between the two ends. Germline-derived CDR1 and CDR2 are ENHRY and SYGVKD. The CDR3 contains 14 residues. Source: lung tumor tissue, taken at surgery. The sequence derives from a male donor with early-stage non-small cell lung cancer. The gene calls are TRBV10-3 and TRBJ2-7; D possibly corresponds to TRBD2 (6 bases). The CDR3 DNA follows: TGTGCCATCAGTGAGTTAGGACTAACGTACGAGCAGTACTTC. This encodes CAISELGLTYEQYF.